A selection of T cell receptor beta chains follows, all from one sample in a study of blood T cell repertoires in COVID-19. The protocol was immunoSEQ multiplex PCR, while the TCRdb copy is restricted to in-frame clones and leaves out a portion. This sample has around 140,000 clones, with approximately 88% found just once. The specimen sequenced was peripheral blood. Every receptor here comes from a woman aged 45-65 years with acute or convalescent COVID-19. Each CDR3 is given with its conserved first and last residue. The order of the fields is D gene, clone size, V gene, CDR3 length, J gene, CDR3 DNA, CDR3 protein. D genes are given only for firm matches. Size tells how often a clone was seen (once, few, many) or the class of an expanded clone, and some rows leave it out.

NA	NA	TRBV19	14	TRBJ1-1	TGTGCCAGTAGTATAGATGGGGGGGGCACTGAAGCTTTCTTT	CASSIDGGGTEAFF
TRBD2	NA	TRBV9	17	TRBJ2-1	TGTGCCAGCAGCGTAGTCCCAGCGGGGGGGTCAACGGGAGAGCAGTTCTTC	CASSVVPAGGSTGEQFF
TRBD2	NA	TRBV7-6	15	TRBJ2-7	TGTGCCAGCAGCTCACCACCTAGCGGGGCCTACGAGCAGTACTTC	CASSSPPSGAYEQYF
NA	NA	TRBV3-1/TRBV3-2	17	TRBJ1-6	TGTGCCAGCAGCCTTCTGCAGGGGTCGCTCCGAGAGTCACCCCTCCACTTT	CASSLLQGSLRESPLHF
TRBD2	NA	TRBV9	15	TRBJ2-7	TGTGCCAGCAGCGTTTCAGCGGGAGGATTGGGGGAGCAGTACTTC	CASSVSAGGLGEQYF
NA	NA	TRBV19	16	TRBJ1-1	TGTGCCAGTAGTATAGATCCCTGGGAGTCAGAGGCTGAAGCTTTCTTT	CASSIDPWESEAEAFF
NA	NA	TRBV23-1	14	TRBJ2-7	TGCGCCAGCAGCCCCAACAGGGTTGCCTACGAGCAGTACTTC	CASSPNRVAYEQYF
NA	NA	TRBV5-6	16	TRBJ2-1	TGTGCCAGCAGCCCGCCGGGGGTCCTCTCCTACAATGAGCAGTTCTTC	CASSPPGVLSYNEQFF
NA	NA	TRBV5-4	15	TRBJ1-2	TGTGCCAGCAGCTATCGACAGGTGGCAAGATATGGCTACACCTTC	CASSYRQVARYGYTF
NA	once	TRBV19	15	TRBJ2-3	TGTGCCAGTAGTATTATGGGACTTCCCACAGATACGCAGTATTTT	CASSIMGLPTDTQYF
NA	NA	TRBV28	12	TRBJ1-2	TGTGCCAGCACCCGGGGGTCCTATGGCTACACCTTC	CASTRGSYGYTF
TRBD2	NA	TRBV10-3	16	TRBJ2-2	TGTGCCATCAGCCCCAGCGGGAGGGCGAACACCGGGGAGCTGTTTTTT	CAISPSGRANTGELFF
TRBD1	NA	TRBV7-8	15	TRBJ1-5	TGTGCCAGCAGCAGGACAGGGGGCGGCAATCAGCCCCAGCATTTT	CASSRTGGGNQPQHF
NA	NA	TRBV13	15	TRBJ2-1	TGTGCCAGCAGCTCCGGAGGGGACAGTTACAATGAGCAGTTCTTC	CASSSGGDSYNEQFF
TRBD2	once	TRBV9	14	TRBJ2-2	TGTGCCAGCCGCGCGACTAGCGGCCAGGGGGAGCTGTTTTTT	CASRATSGQGELFF
NA	once	TRBV5-1	15	TRBJ1-5	TGCGCCAGCACAGGGGCCTTCGGAAGCAATCAGCCCCAGCATTTT	CASTGAFGSNQPQHF
TRBD1	NA	TRBV19	15	TRBJ1-2	TGTGCCAGTAGTATTGGCCCGACAGGGAATCGTGGCTACACCTTC	CASSIGPTGNRGYTF
TRBD1	NA	TRBV11-3	15	TRBJ2-5	TGTGCCAGCAGCTCCAACAGGGGGCTCCAAGAGACCCAGTACTTC	CASSSNRGLQETQYF
TRBD2	NA	TRBV9	12	TRBJ2-2	TGTGCCAGCACGGGGGGCACCGGGGAGCTGTTTTTT	CASTGGTGELFF
NA	NA	TRBV10-2	14	TRBJ1-5	TGCGCCAGCAGCAAATTGTCGGAGCGTCAGCCCCAGCATTTT	CASSKLSERQPQHF
NA	few	TRBV6-5	15	TRBJ1-1	TGTGCCAGCAGTTACTCGGGGCAGTCTTTGACTGAAGCTTTCTTT	CASSYSGQSLTEAFF
TRBD2	NA	TRBV5-4	17	TRBJ2-1	TGTGCCAGCAGCTTGGCCCTTACTAGCGGGACTTACAATGAGCAGTTCTTC	CASSLALTSGTYNEQFF
TRBD1	NA	TRBV10-3	12	TRBJ1-1	TGTGCCATCAGAGACAGGGGCACTGAAGCTTTCTTT	CAIRDRGTEAFF
NA	NA	TRBV24-1	16	TRBJ1-5	TGTGCCACAGGCGTTCCGGGAACCTATAGCAATCAGCCCCAGCATTTT	CATGVPGTYSNQPQHF
TRBD1	NA	TRBV19	14	TRBJ1-6	TGTGCCAGTAGTTACGGACAGGGTAATTCACCCCTCCACTTT	CASSYGQGNSPLHF
NA	NA	TRBV5-1	13	TRBJ1-5	TGCGCCAGCAGCGTAGGGTCAGGGCAGCCCCAGCATTTT	CASSVGSGQPQHF
TRBD1	NA	TRBV5-1	14	TRBJ1-1	TGCGCCAGCAGCTTACCGGGACAGGTCACTGAAGCTTTCTTT	CASSLPGQVTEAFF
NA	NA	TRBV11-2	15	TRBJ1-4	TGTGCCAGCAGCTCTCGGACGCGGGGAAAGGAAAAACTGTTTTTT	CASSSRTRGKEKLFF
TRBD1	NA	TRBV10-3	15	TRBJ1-5	TGTGCCATCAGTGAGGGACAGGGTGGGGCTCAGCCCCAGCATTTT	CAISEGQGGAQPQHF
TRBD1	NA	TRBV3-1/TRBV3-2	15	TRBJ2-7	TGTGCCAGCAGCTACGGAAGGGACAGGGATGCCGAGCAGTACTTC	CASSYGRDRDAEQYF
NA	NA	TRBV19	14	TRBJ1-1	TGTGCCAGTAGTATTGGGGGACAAAACACTGAAGCTTTCTTT	CASSIGGQNTEAFF
TRBD1	NA	TRBV5-4	13	TRBJ2-7	TGTGCCAGCAGTTATGGGACAGACTACGAGCAGTACTTC	CASSYGTDYEQYF
NA	NA	TRBV19	15	TRBJ1-6	TGTGCCAGTAGTACACCGGACAGTTTCGGTTCACCCCTCCACTTT	CASSTPDSFGSPLHF
TRBD2	NA	TRBV19	16	TRBJ2-7	TGTGCCAGTAGTATAGATGCCGGGACTATTTCCTACGAGCAGTACTTC	CASSIDAGTISYEQYF
NA	few	TRBV13	16	TRBJ1-2	TGTGCCAGCAGCTTAGTCCCCGACAGTGGGGAATATGGCTACACCTTC	CASSLVPDSGEYGYTF
NA	NA	TRBV6-1	14	TRBJ1-2	TGTGCCAGCAGTGAATCCCCAGGAAACTATGGCTACACCTTC	CASSESPGNYGYTF
TRBD2	NA	TRBV5-6	14	TRBJ2-1	TGTGCCAGCAGCTTATCCGGGGGGTACAATGAGCAGTTCTTC	CASSLSGGYNEQFF
NA	NA	TRBV18	13	TRBJ1-6	TGTGCCAGCTCACTTAGACAAGAGTCACCCCTCCACTTT	CASSLRQESPLHF
TRBD1	NA	TRBV28	17	TRBJ1-6	TGTGCCAGCAGTTTACTCCAGGGGGCGCCGGCCCATTCACCCCTCCACTTT	CASSLLQGAPAHSPLHF
NA	NA	TRBV5-1	12	TRBJ1-1	TGCGCCAGCAGCTCAGAGAACACTGAAGCTTTCTTT	CASSSENTEAFF
TRBD1	few	TRBV11-1	15	TRBJ1-2	TGTGCCAGCAGCCCCGAGACAGGGGCGGCCTATGGCTACACCTTC	CASSPETGAAYGYTF
NA	NA	TRBV4-1	15	TRBJ1-2	TGCGCCAGCAGCCAAGATCGGGGGGCGCGGTATGGCTACACCTTC	CASSQDRGARYGYTF
TRBD2	NA	TRBV7-6	16	TRBJ2-5	TGTGCCAGCAGCTTAGCGCTGGGACTAGCCGGGGAGACCCAGTACTTC	CASSLALGLAGETQYF
NA	NA	TRBV5-4	16	TRBJ1-4	TGTGCCAGCAGCGTCCTCGGGATTGCAGGCAATGAAAAACTGTTTTTT	CASSVLGIAGNEKLFF
NA	NA	TRBV19	19	TRBJ1-5	TGTGCCAGTAGTATAGGACCCCCTACAGGGCCTGATAGCAATCAGCCCCAGCATTTT	CASSIGPPTGPDSNQPQHF
NA	NA	TRBV5-1	15	TRBJ1-4	TGCGCCAGCAGCCTAATGACAGCAGAGAATGAAAAACTGTTTTTT	CASSLMTAENEKLFF
TRBD1	NA	TRBV12-5	14	TRBJ1-1	TGTGCTAGTGCCTTGGGACAGCCGAACACTGAAGCTTTCTTT	CASALGQPNTEAFF
NA	NA	TRBV11-2	14	TRBJ2-2	TGTGCCAGCAGCTTTGCAGGGTCGACCGGGGAGCTGTTTTTT	CASSFAGSTGELFF
NA	NA	TRBV7-8	14	TRBJ2-1	TGTGCCAGCAGCTTGGAGGGAACTCTCAATGAGCAGTTCTTC	CASSLEGTLNEQFF
NA	NA	TRBV5-6	17	TRBJ1-6	TGTGCCAGCAGCTTGGCCGGGAGGAGCTCCTATAATTCACCCCTCCACTTT	CASSLAGRSSYNSPLHF
TRBD1	NA	TRBV27	15	TRBJ1-5	TGTGCCAGCAGTTCGGGACAGGGGCCCAATCAGCCCCAGCATTTT	CASSSGQGPNQPQHF
NA	NA	TRBV18	13	TRBJ2-7	TGTGCCAGCTCTACAGGTTCCTCCTACGAGCAGTACTTC	CASSTGSSYEQYF
NA	NA	TRBV6-5	16	TRBJ1-1	TGTGCCAGCAGTTACTCCACTAGTGGTCGGGGCACTGAAGCTTTCTTT	CASSYSTSGRGTEAFF
NA	few	TRBV24-1	12	TRBJ2-1	TGTGCCACCAGTGACCCTAGTAGTGAGCAGTTCTTC	CATSDPSSEQFF
NA	NA	TRBV11-2	15	TRBJ2-1	TGTGCCAGCAGCTTAATACGCAGCTCCTACAATGAGCAGTTCTTC	CASSLIRSSYNEQFF